This T cell receptor (beta chain) was recorded in a study of CD8+CD57+ T cells in acquired aplastic anemia. Study context: CD4+ and CD8+ cells, once sorted, gave DNA averaging roughly 3.2 ug. Study results and limitations: Patients and controls had in common 25 to 30 CD8+ CDR3 sequences. Patient and control CD8+ Simpson's diversity was not significantly different.

With respect to this clonotype: The antigen is unknown. The conserved final phenylalanine or tryptophan is absent from the CDR3, which likely points to a read error. The limits of the CDR3 on the DNA are not certain, so only TCRdb's listed CDR3 is given.

Investigators profiled TCR beta VDJ and CDR3 from genomic DNA template. TCRdb used MiXCR to reprocess the reads, holding one entry per CDR3 protein. The data contain hundreds of thousands of distinct CDR3 sequences, 65% to 80% of them singletons. The sample consisted of sorted CD4+, CD8+, or CD8+CD57+ T cells (not recorded which) from PBMCs. This clonotype was sampled from a human donor in good health, serving as a control.

CDR3 in amino acids: CASSSQGLPEQYFGPV. The chain has TRBV19 and TRBJ1-4; the table's D gene call, TRBD1, was not cross checked with the DNA. CDR1 is LNHDA and CDR2 is SQIVND in the germline V gene (reference sequence). With termini counted, the CDR3 has 16 amino acids.